A single sample is the source of the 26 T cell receptor beta chains below, sequenced in a study of T cell clonality in common variable immunodeficiency. Study-level results: In common variable immunodeficiency, TCR beta chains reportedly carried fewer deletions and N-nucleotide insertions.

Their specific antigens are unknown. Here immunoSEQ multiplex PCR was the method, and the copy in TCRdb shows in-frame clones only, minus some. Found here are about 26,000 clones, no singletons; the ten largest cover roughly 22%. The sequencing sample was made of peripheral blood mononuclear cells. The receptors stem from a human donor with common variable immunodeficiency.

This clone was seen ten or more times. The read ends 3 residues early relative to the CDR3; the germline J gene fills the gap. The chain has TRBV5-6 and TRBJ2-5, with TRBD1 matching over 7 bases. The CDR3 spans 13 residues. J lost 3 bases, V lost 2 bases, and 1 base had no gene match. The germline V gene has CDR1 SGHDT and CDR2 YYEEEE. Partial CDR3 DNA: TGTGCCAGCAGCTTTGGGACAGAAGAGACC. Encoded protein: CASSFGTEET. In full, the CDR3 reads CASSFGTEETQYF.

This clone was counted at least ten times. With the read ending 3 residues before the CDR3 end, the germline J gene is used to fill in that end. This chain joins TRBV7-3 and TRBJ2-5, with TRBD1 as a possible D gene (6 bases). The V end was cut by 4 bases, the J end by 5 bases, with 14 bases between. CDR3 length equals 14 residues. Looked up from germline, CDR1 is SGHTA and CDR2 is FQGTGA. The DNA read from the CDR3 is TGTGCCAGCAGCTCGGAACAGGGTAGGGAGACC. Its protein is CASSSEQGRET. The complete CDR3 sequence is CASSSEQGRETQYF.

To note about this clone: Coverage ceases 3 residues before the CDR3 finishes, and the germline J gene fills in the end. V and J are TRBV2 and TRBJ2-3; D might be TRBD2 (6 bases). The CDR3 contains 16 residues. V lost 7 bases, J lost 2 bases, and 19 bases lay in between. Germline V gives CDR1 SNHLY, CDR2 FYNNEI. CDR3 residues: CASKGFERALTDTQYF. The sequenced CDR3 bases are TGTGCCAGCAAGGGGTTCGAGCGGGCTCTCACAGATACG. Full variable domain (outside the CDR3, taken from reference TRBV2 and TRBJ2-3): EPEVTQTPSHQVTQMGQEVILRCVPISNHLYFYWYRQILGQKVEFLVSFYNNEISEKSEIFDDQFSVERPDGSNFTLKIRSTKLEDSAMYFCASKGFERALTDTQYFGPGTRLTVL.

This clone has only a few counts. The read ends 3 residues early relative to the CDR3; the germline J gene fills the gap. V gene TRBV6-2 or TRBV6-3 combines with J gene TRBJ1-5, with 7 positions matching TRBD1. Germline CDR1 and CDR2: MNHEY and SVGEGT. The CDR3 has 15 amino acids. The V gene end was trimmed by 4 bases and the J gene end by 4 bases; junction bases not matched to a gene: 7. CDR3 residues: CASSSSGTVNQPQHF. The part of the CDR3 DNA that was read is TGTGCCAGCAGTTCATCCGGGACAGTAAATCAGCCC.

This clone was seen a few times. The CDR3 end is not reached by the read, which stops 3 residues before it; the germline J gene fills it in. The chain couples TRBV7-9 to TRBJ1-4; a weak D match, TRBD1 (5 bases). With 2 bases removed from V and 5 bases from J, the gap between germline ends came to 6 bases. The CDR3 is 13 residues long. Germline CDR1 and CDR2: SEHNR and FQNEAQ (reference sequence). Incomplete CDR3 DNA: TGTGCCAGCAGCTTAAACAGGAATGAAAAA. Translated: CASSLNRNEK. From start to end, the CDR3 is CASSLNRNEKLFF.

About this clone itself: The read falls 3 residues short of the CDR3 end, and the missing part is taken from the germline J gene. The chain employs TRBV19 and TRBJ1-1, with TRBD1 matching over 10 bases. Germline V gene lookup returns CDR1 LNHDA and CDR2 SQIVND (reference sequence). V was clipped by 4 bases and J by 5 bases; unmatched bases: 4. The CDR3 has 14 amino acids. Incomplete CDR3 DNA: TGTGCCAGTAGTAGACAGGGGGCGAGGACTGAA. Its protein is CASSRQGARTE. The whole CDR3 is CASSRQGARTEAFF.

Turning to this clone: The read terminates 3 residues before the CDR3 end, so the remaining end is supplied by the germline J gene. The rearrangement links TRBV7-9 to TRBJ1-4; TRBD1 is a possible D gene (5 bases). Germline-derived CDR1 and CDR2 are SEHNR and FQNEAQ (reference sequence). Trimming shortened V by 5 bases and J by 1 base, and 8 bases separated the two germline ends. This CDR3 is 14 amino acids long. This CDR3 is CASSLQGTNEKLFF. The covered CDR3 bases are TGTGCCAGCAGCCTCCAGGGAACTAATGAAAAA.

Comments on this clone: The CDR3 goes on 3 residues after the read ends, and that part is filled in from the germline J gene. The chain carries TRBV20-1 and TRBJ2-7; D is unresolved. From germline, CDR1 is DFQATT and CDR2 SNEGSKA (reference sequence). This CDR3 comprises 12 residues. The V end lost 6 bases, the J end lost 0 bases, and 9 bases lay between the germline ends. Incomplete CDR3 DNA: TGCAGTGCCAGGAAGAGCTCCTACGAG. Protein product: CSARKSSYE. The entire CDR3 protein is CSARKSSYEQYF.

This clone turned up a few times. The CDR3 goes on 3 residues after the read ends, and that part is filled in from the germline J gene. This rearrangement joins TRBV5-1 to TRBJ2-7, with TRBD1 matching over 7 bases. CDR1 and CDR2 from the germline V gene are SGHRS and YFSETQ. The CDR3 consists of 14 residues. The V gene end was trimmed by 0 bases and the J gene end by 1 base; junction bases not matched to a gene: 1. CDR3 region: CASSLVGQSYEQYF. CDR3 bases read: TGCGCCAGCAGCTTGGTGGGACAGTCCTACGAG. The whole variable domain, remainder taken from reference TRBV5-1 and TRBJ2-7, is KAGVTQTPRYLIKTRGQQVTLSCSPISGHRSVSWYQQTPGQGLQFLFEYFSETQRNKGNFPGRFSGRQFSNSRSEMNVSTLELGDSALYLCASSLVGQSYEQYFGPGTRLTVT.

At least ten counts were recorded for this clone. The read gets to within 3 residues of the CDR3 end, and the germline J gene fills in the rest. The chain combines TRBV19 with TRBJ2-7; 8 bases match TRBD1. The germline CDR1 and CDR2 sequences are LNHDA and SQIVND (reference sequence). The CDR3 covers 13 residues. With V trimmed by 8 bases and J by 0 bases, 3 bases remained unmatched. Incomplete CDR3 DNA: TGTGCCAGTGGACAGGGAGACTCCTACGAG. This translates into CASGQGDSYE. In full, the CDR3 reads CASGQGDSYEQYF.

This clone has ten or more counts. Read data end 3 residues before the CDR3 end; the end is taken from the germline J gene. The chain combines TRBV29-1 with TRBJ2-3, with TRBD1 matching over 7 bases. The J segment lost 2 bases and the V segment lost 3 bases, leaving 2 bases of the junction unmatched. There are 13 residues in the CDR3. Germline CDR1 reads SQVTM; CDR2 reads ANQGSEA. Partial CDR3 DNA: TGCAGCGTTGAGGGACAGCTCACAGATACG. This codes for CSVEGQLTDT. The entire CDR3 protein is CSVEGQLTDTQYF.

In its sample, this clone ranks as large. The read ends 3 residues shy of where the CDR3 ends; the end is completed using the germline J gene. V and J are TRBV20-1 and TRBJ2-7; 7 bases agree with TRBD2. The CDR3 consists of 15 residues. Trimming took 3 bases from V and 3 from J; bases not matched to a gene: 11. Germline V lookup: CDR1 DFQATT, CDR2 SNEGSKA (reference sequence). Here the CDR3 reads CSASGPGLIFYEQYF. The sequenced part of the CDR3 DNA is TGCAGTGCTAGCGGACCGGGACTAATTTTCTACGAG.

This clone was seen at least ten times. Coverage ceases 3 residues before the CDR3 finishes, and the germline J gene fills in the end. The V gene is TRBV18, the J gene TRBJ2-3; 9 bases are a match to TRBD1. This CDR3 contains 16 residues. Trimming removed 5 bases from V and 0 bases from J; junction bases left unmatched: 6. CDR1 and CDR2 (germline): KGHSH, LQKENI. CDR3 sequence: CASSSGQGISTDTQYF. Partial CDR3 DNA: TGTGCCAGCTCATCAGGACAGGGGATAAGCACAGATACG. The whole variable domain, filled in from reference TRBV18 and TRBJ2-3, reads NAGVMQNPRHLVRRRGQEARLRCSPMKGHSHVYWYRQLPEEGLKFMVYLQKENIIDESGMPKERFSAEFPKEGPSILRIQQVVRGDSAAYFCASSSGQGISTDTQYFGPGTRLTVL.

Many counts were recorded for this clone. The read finishes 3 residues shy of the CDR3 end, and the germline J gene is used to complete it. This chain uses TRBV20-1 with TRBJ2-3; possibly TRBD1 for D (5 bases). CDR1 and CDR2 from the germline V gene are DFQATT and SNEGSKA (reference sequence). The CDR3 runs 11 residues. Trimming shortened V by 4 bases and J by 5 bases, and 7 bases separated the two germline ends. The CDR3 bases that were read are TGCAGTGCTACAGGGAAAGATACG. Amino acid sequence: CSATGKDT. Given in full, the CDR3 is CSATGKDTQYF.

This clone was recorded many times. The read halts 3 residues ahead of the CDR3 end, with the missing end drawn from the germline J gene. This chain connects TRBV19 to TRBJ2-5; 9 bases agree with TRBD1. The ends lost 2 bases at V and 5 bases at J; junction bases unmatched: 0. CDR1 is LNHDA and CDR2 is SQIVND in the germline V gene (reference sequence). This CDR3 is built from 13 residues. The CDR3 loop reads CASSITGGETQYF. The CDR3 bases that were read are TGTGCCAGTAGTATAACAGGGGGCGAGACC.

This clone was recorded at least ten times. The sequenced CDR3 bases are TGTGCCAGCCAAAGAAACAGGGGGGAGAATTCACCC. Protein: CASQRNRGENSP. The whole CDR3 region reads CASQRNRGENSPLHF. This chain uses TRBV6-4 with TRBJ1-6; 8 bases line up with TRBD1. The sequence runs out 3 residues before the end of the CDR3; the remainder is reconstructed from the germline J gene. Germline V lookup: CDR1 MRHNA, CDR2 SNTAGT. This CDR3 is 15 amino acids long. Trimming cost V 8 bases and J 7 bases; bases outside gene matches: 10.

A remark on this clone: The read terminates 3 residues before the CDR3 end, so the remaining end is supplied by the germline J gene. The gene calls are TRBV19 and TRBJ2-6, with D possibly being TRBD1 (5 bases). Germline-derived CDR1 and CDR2 are LNHDA and SQIVND (reference sequence). Trimming removed 9 bases from V and 2 bases from J, with 11 bases in between. This CDR3 contains 14 residues. The sequenced CDR3 bases are TGTGCCAGCCGACAAGGGGCTGGGGCCAACGTC. Encoded protein: CASRQGAGANV. The entire CDR3 reads CASRQGAGANVLTF.

This clone was observed at least ten times. Incomplete CDR3 DNA: TGTGCCAGTGAGAAGACAGGACGGGGGGACGGTACG. Its translation: CASEKTGRGDGT. The complete CDR3 sequence is CASEKTGRGDGTQYF. This chain connects TRBV2 to TRBJ2-3; TRBD2 is a possible D gene (7 bases). The read terminates 3 residues ahead of where the CDR3 ends, so the germline J gene completes it. V lost 9 bases, J lost 8 bases, and 24 bases lay in between. The CDR3 spans 15 residues. Germline CDR1 SNHLY, CDR2 FYNNEI.

This clone has ten or more counts. The read gets to within 3 residues of the CDR3 end, and the germline J gene fills in the rest. The chain links TRBV18 to TRBJ1-1; perhaps TRBD1 as D (5 bases). This CDR3 region has 15 residues. Trimming shortened V by 3 bases and J by 0 bases, and 11 bases separated the two germline ends. Germline-derived CDR1 and CDR2 are KGHSH and LQKENI. Partial CDR3 DNA: TGTGCCAGCTCACCGGTGGAGGGGTTGAACACTGAA. This translates into CASSPVEGLNTE. The entire CDR3 protein reads CASSPVEGLNTEAFF.

In its sample, this clone was seen a few times. The read ends 3 residues early relative to the CDR3; the germline J gene fills the gap. This chain connects TRBV7-7 to TRBJ1-2; 8 bases line up with TRBD1. V lost 0 bases to trimming and J lost 1 base; unmatched junction nucleotides: 4. The CDR3 covers 16 residues. Germline V lookup: CDR1 SSHAT, CDR2 FNYEAQ (reference sequence). The CDR3 region is CASSLATGALNYGYTF. Partial CDR3 DNA: TGTGCCAGCAGCTTAGCGACAGGGGCCCTTAACTATGGC. Combining the CDR3 with reference TRBV7-7 and TRBJ1-2 gives the whole variable domain GAGVSQSPRYKVTKRGQDVTLRCDPISSHATLYWYQQALGQGPEFLTYFNYEAQPDKSGLPSDRFSAERPEGSISTLTIQRTEQRDSAMYRCASSLATGALNYGYTFGSGTRLTVV.

The table lists this clone with many counts. The sequence runs out 3 residues before the end of the CDR3; the remainder is reconstructed from the germline J gene. The rearrangement uses TRBV18 and TRBJ1-2; possible D gene TRBD1, 6 bases. This CDR3 has 15 amino acids. The germline V gene encodes CDR1 KGHSH and CDR2 LQKENI. V lost 6 bases to trimming and J lost 2 bases, with 16 bases between them. The CDR3 bases that were read are TGTGCCAGCTCTACAGCTCAGGGGCTCAACTATGGC. This sequence encodes CASSTAQGLNYG. In full, the CDR3 reads CASSTAQGLNYGYTF.

This clone was detected ten times or more. The read ends 3 residues early relative to the CDR3; the germline J gene fills the gap. V usage is TRBV6-2 or TRBV6-3 and J usage is TRBJ2-5, with D perhaps matching TRBD2 (6 bases). Trimming removed 4 bases at V and 0 bases at J, with 18 bases between. CDR1 is MNHEY, CDR2 SVGEGT, per germline. The CDR3 covers 17 residues. The CDR3: CASSFVPGLRYQETQYF. Partial CDR3 DNA: TGTGCCAGCAGTTTCGTACCGGGACTGAGGTACCAAGAGACC.

Details on this clone: The read halts 3 residues ahead of the CDR3 end, with the missing end drawn from the germline J gene. The genes are TRBV2 and TRBJ1-4, with 7 nucleotides matching TRBD1. V gave up 4 bases and J gave up 5 bases; unmatched junction bases: 4. This CDR3 comprises 14 residues. Germline CDR1 is SNHLY and CDR2 is FYNNEI. CDR3 amino acids: CASSGQGLNEKLFF. The part of the CDR3 DNA that was read is TGTGCCAGCAGTGGACAGGGCTTAAATGAAAAA.

This clone has a count of ten or more. The DNA ends 3 residues before the CDR3 does, and the rest of the CDR3 is filled in from the germline J gene. Other DNA sequences in the same sample also yield this CDR3. This chain connects TRBV20-1 to TRBJ2-7, with 12 bases that match TRBD2. Germline assignment: CDR1 DFQATT and CDR2 SNEGSKA (reference sequence). The CDR3 is made up of 19 amino acids. J lost 4 bases, V lost 6 bases, and 22 bases had no gene match. CDR3 DNA (partial): TGCAGTGCCCAGGACAGGGCGTTACCCGGACTAGCGGGGACTTACGAG. It is translated as CSAQDRALPGLAGTYE. From start to end, the CDR3 is CSAQDRALPGLAGTYEQYF.

Many counts were recorded for this clone. The read comes to an end 3 residues before the CDR3 does, leaving the germline J gene to fill in the end. The V and J genes are TRBV2 and TRBJ2-1, with 10 bases matching TRBD2. Trimming at V came to 4 bases and at J to 8 bases, leaving 8 bases not matched to a gene. The CDR3 contains 15 residues. The germline CDR1 and CDR2 sequences are SNHLY and FYNNEI. The covered CDR3 bases are TGTGCCAGCAGTGGTTTGGGACTAGCGAGGGATGAG. Amino acid sequence: CASSGLGLARDE. The entire CDR3 protein reads CASSGLGLARDEQFF.

This clone was counted at least ten times. The sequenced fragment ends 3 residues before the CDR3 boundary, so the rest is inferred from the germline J gene. J is TRBJ2-1 and V is TRBV7-6, with a tentative D call TRBD1 (6 bases). V was cut by 5 bases and J by 0 bases, with 14 bases left in between. CDR1 is SGHVS and CDR2 is FNYEAQ in the germline V gene. The CDR3 covers 16 residues. The CDR3 spells CASSQRQVASYNEQFF. The sequenced CDR3 bases are TGTGCCAGCAGCCAGAGACAGGTAGCCTCCTACAATGAG.